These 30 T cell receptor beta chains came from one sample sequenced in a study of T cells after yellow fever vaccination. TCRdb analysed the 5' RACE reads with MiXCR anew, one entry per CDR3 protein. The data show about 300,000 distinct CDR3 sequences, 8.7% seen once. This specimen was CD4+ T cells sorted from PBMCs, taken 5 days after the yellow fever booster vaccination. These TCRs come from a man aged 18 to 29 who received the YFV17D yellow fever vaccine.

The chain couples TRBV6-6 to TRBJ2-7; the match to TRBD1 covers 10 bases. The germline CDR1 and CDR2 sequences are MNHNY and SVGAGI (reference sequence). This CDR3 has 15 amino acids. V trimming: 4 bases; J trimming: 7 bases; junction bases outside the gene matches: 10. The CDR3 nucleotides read TGTGCCAGCAGTTCTCCGGGACAGGGGCCTCGGGAGCAGTACTTC. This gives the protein CASSSPGQGPREQYF.

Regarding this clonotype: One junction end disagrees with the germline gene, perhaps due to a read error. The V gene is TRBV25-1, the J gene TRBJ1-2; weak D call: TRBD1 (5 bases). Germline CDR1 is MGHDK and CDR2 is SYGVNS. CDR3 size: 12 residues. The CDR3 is CASSNHQGPISF. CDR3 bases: TGTGCCAGCAGTAACCACCAGGGCCCCATTTCCTTC.

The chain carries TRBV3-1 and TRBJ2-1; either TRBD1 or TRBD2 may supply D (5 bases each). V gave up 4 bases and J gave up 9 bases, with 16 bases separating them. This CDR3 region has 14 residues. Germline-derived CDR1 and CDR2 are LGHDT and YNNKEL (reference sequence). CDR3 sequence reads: CASSPRDRAGEQFF. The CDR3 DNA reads TGTGCCAGCAGCCCCCGGGACCGCGCGGGTGAGCAGTTCTTC.

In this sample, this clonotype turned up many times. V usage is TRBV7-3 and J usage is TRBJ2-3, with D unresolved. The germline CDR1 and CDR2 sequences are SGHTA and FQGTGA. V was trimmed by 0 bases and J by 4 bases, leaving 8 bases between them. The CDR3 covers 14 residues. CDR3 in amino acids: CASSLTTRADTQYF. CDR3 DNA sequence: TGTGCCAGCAGCTTAACCACTCGGGCAGATACGCAGTATTTT. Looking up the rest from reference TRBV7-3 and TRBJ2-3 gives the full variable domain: GAGVSQTPSNKVTEKGKYVELRCDPISGHTALYWYRQSLGQGPEFLIYFQGTGAADDSGLPNDRFFAVRPEGSVSTLKIQRTERGDSAVYLCASSLTTRADTQYFGPGTRLTVL.

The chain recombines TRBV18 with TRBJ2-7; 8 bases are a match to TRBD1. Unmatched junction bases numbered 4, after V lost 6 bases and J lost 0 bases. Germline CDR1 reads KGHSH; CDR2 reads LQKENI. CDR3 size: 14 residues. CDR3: CASSDTGGSYEQYV. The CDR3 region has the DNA TGTGCCAGCTCGGACACAGGGGGCTCCTACGAGCAGTACGTC.

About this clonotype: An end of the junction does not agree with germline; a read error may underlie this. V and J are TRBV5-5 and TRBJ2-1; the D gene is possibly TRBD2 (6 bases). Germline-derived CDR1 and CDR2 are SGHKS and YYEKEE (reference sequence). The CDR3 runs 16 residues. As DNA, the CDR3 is TGTGCCTGCAGCCCCCTGGGGAGGATGGACTACAATGAGCAGTTCTTC. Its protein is CACSPLGRMDYNEQFF.

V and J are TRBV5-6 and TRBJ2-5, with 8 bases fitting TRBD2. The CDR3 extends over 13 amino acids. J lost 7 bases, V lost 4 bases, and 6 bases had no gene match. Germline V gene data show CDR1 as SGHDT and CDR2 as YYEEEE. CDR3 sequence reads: CASSLSGGGTQYF. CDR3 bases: TGTGCCAGCAGCCTCAGCGGGGGAGGGACCCAGTACTTC.

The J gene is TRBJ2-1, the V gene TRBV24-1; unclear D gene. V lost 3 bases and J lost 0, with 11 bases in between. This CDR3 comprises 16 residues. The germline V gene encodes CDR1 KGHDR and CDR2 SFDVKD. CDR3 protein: CATSDQDGSSYNEQFF. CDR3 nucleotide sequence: TGTGCCACCAGTGATCAGGACGGAAGCTCCTACAATGAGCAGTTCTTC.

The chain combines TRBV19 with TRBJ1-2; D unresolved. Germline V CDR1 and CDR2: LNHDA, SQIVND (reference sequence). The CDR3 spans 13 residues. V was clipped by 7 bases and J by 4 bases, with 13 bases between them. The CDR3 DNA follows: TGTGCCAGTACCCTCGACACCCCCTATGGCTACACCTTC. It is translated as CASTLDTPYGYTF.

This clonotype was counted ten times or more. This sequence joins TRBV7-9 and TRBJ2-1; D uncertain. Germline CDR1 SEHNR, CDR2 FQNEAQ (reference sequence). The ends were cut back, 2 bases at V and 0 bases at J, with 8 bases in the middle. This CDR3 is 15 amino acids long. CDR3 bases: TGTGCCAGCAGCTTAATGGCCAGCTCCTACAATGAGCAGTTCTTC. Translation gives CASSLMASSYNEQFF. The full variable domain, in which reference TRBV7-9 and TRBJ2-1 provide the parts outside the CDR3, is DTGVSQNPRHKITKRGQNVTFRCDPISEHNRLYWYRQTLGQGPEFLTYFQNEAQLEKSRLLSDRFSAERPKGSFSTLEIQRTEQGDSAMYLCASSLMASSYNEQFFGPGTRLTVL.

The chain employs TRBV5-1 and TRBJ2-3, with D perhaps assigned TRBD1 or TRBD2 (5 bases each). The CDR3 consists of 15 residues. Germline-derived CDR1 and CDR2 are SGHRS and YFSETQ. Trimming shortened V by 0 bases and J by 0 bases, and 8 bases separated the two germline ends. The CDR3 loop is CASSLGGVSTDTQYF. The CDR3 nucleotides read TGCGCCAGCAGCTTGGGAGGGGTCAGCACAGATACGCAGTATTTT.

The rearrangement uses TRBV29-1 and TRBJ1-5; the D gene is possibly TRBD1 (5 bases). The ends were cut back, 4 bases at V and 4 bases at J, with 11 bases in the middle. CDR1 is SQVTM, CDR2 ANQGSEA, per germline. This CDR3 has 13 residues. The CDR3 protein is CSVGTQENQPQHF. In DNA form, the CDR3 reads TGCAGCGTTGGGACACAAGAAAATCAGCCCCAGCATTTT. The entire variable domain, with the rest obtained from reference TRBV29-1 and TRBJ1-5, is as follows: SAVISQKPSRDICQRGTSLTIQCQVDSQVTMMFWYRQQPGQSLTLIATANQGSEATYESGFVIDKFPISRPNLTFSTLTVSNMSPEDSSIYLCSVGTQENQPQHFGDGTRLSIL.

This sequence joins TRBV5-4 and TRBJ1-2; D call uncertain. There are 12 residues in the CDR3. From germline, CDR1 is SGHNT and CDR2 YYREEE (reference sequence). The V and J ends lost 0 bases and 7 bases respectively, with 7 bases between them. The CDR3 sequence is CASSLALGGYTF. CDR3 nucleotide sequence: TGTGCCAGCAGCTTGGCTTTAGGTGGCTACACCTTC.

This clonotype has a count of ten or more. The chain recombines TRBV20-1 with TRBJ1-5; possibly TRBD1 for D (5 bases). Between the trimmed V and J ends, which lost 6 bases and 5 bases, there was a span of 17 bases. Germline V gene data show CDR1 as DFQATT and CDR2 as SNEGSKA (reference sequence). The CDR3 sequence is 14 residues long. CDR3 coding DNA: TGCAGTGCGAACGACCCCGGGGGGGATCAGCCCCAGCATTTT. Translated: CSANDPGGDQPQHF.

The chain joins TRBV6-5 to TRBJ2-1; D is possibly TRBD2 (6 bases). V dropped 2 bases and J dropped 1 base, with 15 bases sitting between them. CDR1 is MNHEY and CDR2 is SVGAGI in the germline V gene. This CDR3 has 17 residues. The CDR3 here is CASSYRDSWRSYNEQFF. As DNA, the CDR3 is TGTGCCAGCAGTTACCGGGACTCCTGGAGGTCCTACAATGAGCAGTTCTTC.

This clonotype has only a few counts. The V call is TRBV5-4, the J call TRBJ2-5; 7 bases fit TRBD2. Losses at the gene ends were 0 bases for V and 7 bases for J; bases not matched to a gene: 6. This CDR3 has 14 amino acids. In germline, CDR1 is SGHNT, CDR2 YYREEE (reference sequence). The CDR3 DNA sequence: TGTGCCAGCAGCTTGGAGACCGGCGGGGGGACCCAGTACTTC. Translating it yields CASSLETGGGTQYF.

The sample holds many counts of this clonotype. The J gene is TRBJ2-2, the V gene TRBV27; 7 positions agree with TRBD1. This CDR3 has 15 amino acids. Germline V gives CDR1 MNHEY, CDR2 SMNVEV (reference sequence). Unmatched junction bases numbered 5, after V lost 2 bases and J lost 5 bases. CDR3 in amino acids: CASSLRRGPTGELFF. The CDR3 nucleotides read TGTGCCAGCAGTTTAAGAAGGGGGCCGACCGGGGAGCTGTTTTTT.

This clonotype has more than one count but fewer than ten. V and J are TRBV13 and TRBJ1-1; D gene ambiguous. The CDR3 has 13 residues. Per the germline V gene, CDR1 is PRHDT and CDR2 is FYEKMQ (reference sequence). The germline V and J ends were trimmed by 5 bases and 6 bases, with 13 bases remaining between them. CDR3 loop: CASSVTRFPEAFF. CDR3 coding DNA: TGTGCCAGCAGCGTAACCCGTTTCCCTGAAGCTTTCTTT.

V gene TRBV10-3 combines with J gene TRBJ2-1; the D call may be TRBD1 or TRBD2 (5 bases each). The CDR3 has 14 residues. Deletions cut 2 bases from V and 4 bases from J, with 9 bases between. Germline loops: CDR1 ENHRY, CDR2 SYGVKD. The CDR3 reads CAISETGPYNEQFF. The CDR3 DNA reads TGTGCCATCAGTGAGACGGGGCCTTACAATGAGCAGTTCTTC.

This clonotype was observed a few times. The CDR3 DNA follows: TGTGCCAGCAGTTACAGCGGGGCCCGCTACGAGCAGTACTTC. Translation: CASSYSGARYEQYF. V usage is TRBV6-5 and J usage is TRBJ2-7; 7 bases match TRBD2. This CDR3 spans 14 amino acids. Trimming at V came to 2 bases and at J to 3 bases, leaving 4 bases not matched to a gene. Germline CDR1 and CDR2: MNHEY and SVGAGI.

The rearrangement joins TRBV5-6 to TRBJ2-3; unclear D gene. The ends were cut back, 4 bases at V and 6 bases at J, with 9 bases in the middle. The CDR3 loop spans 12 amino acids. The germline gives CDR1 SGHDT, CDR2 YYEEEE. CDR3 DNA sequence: TGTGCCAGCAGCATCGTGGGGGATACGCAGTATTTT. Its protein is CASSIVGDTQYF.

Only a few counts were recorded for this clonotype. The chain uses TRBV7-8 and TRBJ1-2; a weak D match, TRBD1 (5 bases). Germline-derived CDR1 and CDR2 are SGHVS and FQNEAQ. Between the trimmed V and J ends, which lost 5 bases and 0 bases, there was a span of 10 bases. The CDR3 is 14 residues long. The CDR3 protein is CASSMRGANYGYTF. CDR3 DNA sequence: TGTGCCAGCAGCATGAGGGGAGCTAACTATGGCTACACCTTC.

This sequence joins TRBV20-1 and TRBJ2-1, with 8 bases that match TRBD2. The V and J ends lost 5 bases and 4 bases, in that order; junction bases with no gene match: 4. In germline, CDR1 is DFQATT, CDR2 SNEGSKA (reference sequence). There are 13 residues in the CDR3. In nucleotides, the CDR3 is TGCAGTGCTTTCCTAGCGGGTTACAATGAGCAGTTCTTC. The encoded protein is CSAFLAGYNEQFF.

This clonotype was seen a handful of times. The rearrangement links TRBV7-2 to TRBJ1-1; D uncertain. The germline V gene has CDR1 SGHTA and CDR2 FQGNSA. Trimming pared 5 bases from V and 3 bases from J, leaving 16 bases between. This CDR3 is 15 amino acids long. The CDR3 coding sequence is TGTGCCAGCAGCCCCCGTCCCGACCGCTACACTGAAGCTTTCTTT. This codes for CASSPRPDRYTEAFF. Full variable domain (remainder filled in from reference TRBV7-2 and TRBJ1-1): GAGVSQSPSNKVTEKGKDVELRCDPISGHTALYWYRQSLGQGLEFLIYFQGNSAPDKSGLPSDRFSAERTGGSVSTLTIQRTQQEDSAVYLCASSPRPDRYTEAFFGQGTRLTVV.

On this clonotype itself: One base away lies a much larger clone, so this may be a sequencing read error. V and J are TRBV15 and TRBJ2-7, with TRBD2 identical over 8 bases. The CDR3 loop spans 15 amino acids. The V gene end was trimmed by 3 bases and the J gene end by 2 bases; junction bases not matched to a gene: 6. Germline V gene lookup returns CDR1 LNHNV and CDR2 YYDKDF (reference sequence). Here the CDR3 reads CATSSPGLGAYEQYF. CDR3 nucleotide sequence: TGTGCCACCAGCAGTCCGGGACTAGGTGCCTACGAGCAGTACTTC.

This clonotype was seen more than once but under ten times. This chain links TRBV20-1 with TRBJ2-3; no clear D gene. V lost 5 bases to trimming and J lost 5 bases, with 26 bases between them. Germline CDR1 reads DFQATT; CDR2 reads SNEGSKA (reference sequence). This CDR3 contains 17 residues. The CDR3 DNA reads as TGCAGTGCTCATACCTTCTCTTGGATCTCAGACAAAGATACGCAGTATTTT. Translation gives CSAHTFSWISDKDTQYF.

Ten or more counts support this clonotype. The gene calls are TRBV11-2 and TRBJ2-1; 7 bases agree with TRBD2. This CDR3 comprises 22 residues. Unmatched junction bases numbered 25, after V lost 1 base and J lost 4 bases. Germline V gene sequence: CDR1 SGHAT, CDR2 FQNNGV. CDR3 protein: CASSLGFKRWTSGPPEYNEQFF. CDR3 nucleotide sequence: TGTGCCAGCAGCTTAGGCTTTAAGAGGTGGACTAGTGGCCCCCCGGAATACAATGAGCAGTTCTTC.

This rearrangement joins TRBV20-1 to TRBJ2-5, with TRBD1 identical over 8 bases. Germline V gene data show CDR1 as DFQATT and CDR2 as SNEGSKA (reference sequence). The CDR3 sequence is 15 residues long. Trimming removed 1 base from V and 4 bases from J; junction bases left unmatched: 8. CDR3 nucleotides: TGCAGTGCTAGAGCTGACAGGGGTGGAGGAGAGACCCAGTACTTC. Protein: CSARADRGGGETQYF.

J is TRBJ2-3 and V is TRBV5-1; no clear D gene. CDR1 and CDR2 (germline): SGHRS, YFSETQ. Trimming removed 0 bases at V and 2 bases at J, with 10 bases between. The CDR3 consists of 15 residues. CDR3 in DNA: TGCGCCAGCAGCTTGGCCTTGGACCCCACAGATACGCAGTATTTT. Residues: CASSLALDPTDTQYF.

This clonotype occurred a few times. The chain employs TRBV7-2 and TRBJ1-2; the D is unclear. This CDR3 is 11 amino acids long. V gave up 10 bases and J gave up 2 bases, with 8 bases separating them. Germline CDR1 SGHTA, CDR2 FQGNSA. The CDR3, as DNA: TGTGCCACCGCAGGAAACTATGGCTACACCTTC. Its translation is CATAGNYGYTF.